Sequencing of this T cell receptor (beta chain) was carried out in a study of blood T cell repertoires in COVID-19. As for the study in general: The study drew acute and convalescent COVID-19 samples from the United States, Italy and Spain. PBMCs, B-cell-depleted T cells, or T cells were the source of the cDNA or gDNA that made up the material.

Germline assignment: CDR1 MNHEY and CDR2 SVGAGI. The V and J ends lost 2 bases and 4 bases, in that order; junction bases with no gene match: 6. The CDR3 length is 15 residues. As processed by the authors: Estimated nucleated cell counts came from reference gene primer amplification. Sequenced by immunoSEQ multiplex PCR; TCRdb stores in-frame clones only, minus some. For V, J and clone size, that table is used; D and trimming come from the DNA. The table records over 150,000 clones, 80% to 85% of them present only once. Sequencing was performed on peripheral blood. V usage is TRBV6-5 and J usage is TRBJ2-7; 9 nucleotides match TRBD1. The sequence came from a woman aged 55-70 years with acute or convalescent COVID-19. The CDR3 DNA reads TGTGCCAGCAGTTACCCCGGGACAGGGAGTTACGAGCAGTACTTC. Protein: CASSYPGTGSYEQYF.